This T cell receptor beta chain was profiled in a study of blood T cells in healthy people across ages. Regarding the study as a whole: Roughly linear declines in TCR beta diversity per million T cells occurred with age. TCR beta diversity was tightly associated with the proportion of naive T cells.

For this clonotype: What it binds is unknown.

Alongside a J-beta primer mix, a sample-barcoded 5' primer served in a second PCR lasting roughly 7 to 12 cycles. TCRdb re-called the 5' RACE reads through MiXCR, storing one row per CDR3 protein. The sample yields around 620,000 distinct CDR3 sequences, 27% seen once. The CDR3 extends over 14 amino acids. The gene calls are TRBV21-1 and TRBJ2-5; no DNA check was done on the table's D call, TRBD2. Near its end, the DNA agrees better with TRBJ2-1, so the J call may be wrong. TRBV21-1 is given as a pseudogene. Sequenced input: blood. The sequence was collected from a woman in her sixties or seventies in good health. CDR3 nucleotide sequence: TGTGCCAGCAGCAAACGGAGGAAGTGGGATGAGCAGTTCTTC. It codes for CASSKRRKWDEQFF.